Included here is one TCR beta chain sequence, with context. The sample comes from a study of blood T cell repertoires in COVID-19. Germline V gene data show CDR1 as KGHSH and CDR2 as LQKENI. This CDR3 is 14 amino acids long. Trimming took 6 bases from V and 1 from J, leaving 12 bases between them. The data were produced by immunoSEQ multiplex PCR, yet TCRdb's version contains in-frame clones alone and is incomplete. The sample has about 220,000 clones, approximately 83% seen once. The source is a woman aged 45-65 years who had been exposed to COVID-19. Sequenced: PBMCs or T cells enriched from blood (not recorded which). V and J are TRBV18 and TRBJ1-1, with a tentative D call TRBD1 (5 bases). CDR3 nucleotide sequence: TGTGCCAGCTCCCAACGGAGGGGGAACACTGAAGCTTTCTTT. This encodes CASSQRRGNTEAFF.